The clone carrying this TCR beta chain appeared once. Germline CDR1 is SGHTA and CDR2 is FQGNSA. This CDR3 has 12 residues. Trimming removed 6 bases at V and 6 bases at J, with 10 bases between. Study members were between about 18 and 95 years old and lived in 20 to 30 US regions. Participants were placed into cohorts based on the clinical history they reported. The sample is drawn from a study of blood T cell repertoires in COVID-19. About the study: Material from acute and convalescent COVID-19 was sourced from the United States, Italy and Spain.

In the original workflow: Reference gene primer amplification yielded estimated nucleated cell counts. The assay was immunoSEQ multiplex PCR, and TCRdb's table has in-frame clones only and misses some. Clonal size and the V and J genes are those of that table, whereas D and trimming came from the DNA. The table lists 130,000 to 150,000 clones, around 82% of them singletons. The sequenced sample was PBMCs or T cells enriched from blood (not recorded which). The TCR sequence derives from a middle-aged man with acute COVID-19. The chain employs TRBV7-2 and TRBJ2-3, with a weak D call TRBD2 (6 bases). CDR3 coding DNA: TGTGCCAGCAGTCCGGGGGTGGATACGCAGTATTTT. This gives the protein CASSPGVDTQYF.